These T cell receptor beta chains were read from a single sample in a study of T-cell memory formation after mild COVID-19. TCRdb reanalysed the 5' RACE reads using MiXCR and keeps one entry per CDR3 protein. The top ten clones hold about 42% of a sample with under 150,000 distinct CDR3 sequences, 22% of them seen once. The sample taken for sequencing was PBMCs or a T cell subset sorted from them (not recorded which). These receptors came from a man between 18 and 29 years old who had mild COVID-19 (a few samples of this study predate the infection). Cell type and time point are not known. Each CDR3 is given with its conserved first and last residue. D genes are given only for firm matches. Rows may omit the clone size; those that give it use once, few, many or a size class.

D: NA; J: TRBJ1-2; V: TRBV4-1; size: NA; DNA: TGCGCCAGCAGCCCCCCGGTTGGCTATGGCTACACCTTC; CDR3: CASSPPVGYGYTF
D: NA; J: TRBJ2-3; V: TRBV5-1; size: few; DNA: TGCGCCAGCAGCTGGTCAGTAGATACGCAGTATTTT; CDR3: CASSWSVDTQYF
D: TRBD1; J: TRBJ2-5; V: TRBV20-1; size: few; DNA: TGCAGTGCTCCGAGGGACAGGGTTGAGACCCAGTACTTC; CDR3: CSAPRDRVETQYF
D: NA; J: TRBJ2-2; V: TRBV5-1; size: many; DNA: TGCGCCAGCAGTCCGGAGAGCGAGAACACCGGGGAGCTGTTTTTT; CDR3: CASSPESENTGELFF
D: TRBD2; J: TRBJ2-7; V: TRBV6-2/TRBV6-3; size: NA; DNA: TGTGCCAGCAGTTACGGGGCGGGAGCCTATTCCTACGAGCAGTACTTC; CDR3: CASSYGAGAYSYEQYF
D: TRBD1; J: TRBJ2-2; V: TRBV4-3; size: NA; DNA: TGCGCCAGCAGCCCGGGACAGCCGAACACCGGGGAGCTGTTTTTT; CDR3: CASSPGQPNTGELFF
D: NA; J: TRBJ2-7; V: TRBV5-1; size: few; DNA: TGCGCCAGCAGCTTCGTCGAGGGGCCGGACGAGCAGTACTTC; CDR3: CASSFVEGPDEQYF
D: TRBD1; J: TRBJ2-7; V: TRBV29-1; size: many; DNA: TGCAGCGTTGAAGTCAGGGGGCTCTACGAGCAGTACTTC; CDR3: CSVEVRGLYEQYF
D: NA; J: TRBJ2-3; V: TRBV5-1; size: many; DNA: TGCGCCAGCAGCTTTACAGGGACTAGCACAGATACGCAGTATTTT; CDR3: CASSFTGTSTDTQYF
D: TRBD1; J: TRBJ2-3; V: TRBV6-5; size: few; DNA: TGTGCCAGCAGTTACAAGGACAGGACGAACACAGATACGCAGTATTTT; CDR3: CASSYKDRTNTDTQYF
D: TRBD2; J: TRBJ2-7; V: TRBV27; size: hyperexpanded; DNA: TGTGCCAGCAGCCAATGGGGGGGTACGCCCTACGAGCAGTACTTC; CDR3: CASSQWGGTPYEQYF
D: NA; J: TRBJ2-2; V: TRBV15; size: many; DNA: TGTGCCACCAGCGTAGGCGGGCCGACCGGGGAGCTGTTTTTT; CDR3: CATSVGGPTGELFF
D: TRBD2; J: TRBJ2-5; V: TRBV7-9; size: few; DNA: TGTGCCAGCAGCTTCGGGACTAGCGGGGACACATTCCAAGAGACCCAGTACTTC; CDR3: CASSFGTSGDTFQETQYF
D: NA; J: TRBJ2-3; V: TRBV29-1; size: few; DNA: TGCAGCGTAGACCCCAGCGGAGATACGCAGTATTTT; CDR3: CSVDPSGDTQYF
D: NA; J: TRBJ1-1; V: TRBV7-9; size: few; DNA: TGTGCCAGCGGGAGTCAGGGTGGCACTGAAGCTTTCTTT; CDR3: CASGSQGGTEAFF
D: NA; J: TRBJ2-5; V: TRBV4-1; size: NA; DNA: TGCGCCAGCAGCCAGTACGCCGGGACAACTTTTCAAGAGACCCAGTACTTC; CDR3: CASSQYAGTTFQETQYF
D: NA; J: TRBJ2-1; V: TRBV7-2; size: NA; DNA: TGTGCCAGCAGCCTTGGTCGGACGAGGAATGAGCAGTTCTTC; CDR3: CASSLGRTRNEQFF
D: NA; J: TRBJ2-7; V: TRBV27; size: NA; DNA: TGTGCCAGCAGTTTAGCCGCCGGGACGGAATACGAGCAGTACTTC; CDR3: CASSLAAGTEYEQYF
D: TRBD2; J: TRBJ2-1; V: TRBV7-2; size: NA; DNA: TGTGCCACCAGCTTAGCGGCGGGGGGCCCAAGCTCCTACAATGAGCAGTTCTTC; CDR3: CATSLAAGGPSSYNEQFF
D: NA; J: TRBJ1-2; V: TRBV5-1; size: few; DNA: TGCGCCAGCAGCTCACAGAACCGGGGTTTCTATGGCTACACCTTC; CDR3: CASSSQNRGFYGYTF
D: NA; J: TRBJ1-1; V: TRBV13; size: NA; DNA: TGTGCCAGCAGCTTACCCGACCCATGGACTGAAGCTTTCTTT; CDR3: CASSLPDPWTEAFF
D: TRBD2; J: TRBJ2-5; V: TRBV6-6; size: few; DNA: TGTGCCAGCGTGGGACTAGAACAGACCCAGTACTTC; CDR3: CASVGLEQTQYF
D: NA; J: TRBJ2-2; V: TRBV29-1; size: NA; DNA: TGCAGCGTTGAAGAGCCCGACACCGGGGAGCTGTTTTTT; CDR3: CSVEEPDTGELFF
D: NA; J: TRBJ2-3; V: TRBV15; size: few; DNA: TGTGCCACCAGCACCACCGCGGCGGTCAGCACAGATACGCAGTATTTT; CDR3: CATSTTAAVSTDTQYF
D: NA; J: TRBJ1-1; V: TRBV5-5; size: NA; DNA: TGTGCCAGCAGCTTGGGGGTTACTGAAGCTTTCTTT; CDR3: CASSLGVTEAFF
D: NA; J: TRBJ1-4; V: TRBV7-9; size: NA; DNA: TGTGCCAGCAGCTCGTATGCAACTAATGAAAAACTGTTTTTT; CDR3: CASSSYATNEKLFF
D: NA; J: TRBJ1-1; V: TRBV4-1; size: NA; DNA: TGCGCCAGCAGCCCGACGGGGGGCGAGGGCACTGAAGCTTTCTTT; CDR3: CASSPTGGEGTEAFF
D: NA; J: TRBJ2-1; V: TRBV27; size: NA; DNA: TGTGCCAGCAGTTTACACAATTCCTACAATGAGCAGTTCTTC; CDR3: CASSLHNSYNEQFF
D: NA; J: TRBJ1-2; V: TRBV6-2/TRBV6-3; size: NA; DNA: TGTGCCAGCAGCGGTGGAACCTCAGTTGACTACACCTTC; CDR3: CASSGGTSVDYTF
D: NA; J: TRBJ1-1; V: TRBV9; size: NA; DNA: TGTGCCAGCAGCGTAAGTCCCGCAGCGATCACTGAAGCTTTCTTT; CDR3: CASSVSPAAITEAFF
D: NA; J: TRBJ2-5; V: TRBV4-1; size: few; DNA: TGCGCCAGCAGCCCGGACTTAGAGACCCAGTACTTC; CDR3: CASSPDLETQYF
D: TRBD2; J: TRBJ2-3; V: TRBV7-2; size: NA; DNA: TGTGCCAGCAGCTTAGTGGGTAGCGGGGGCACAGATACGCAGTATTTT; CDR3: CASSLVGSGGTDTQYF
D: NA; J: TRBJ1-2; V: TRBV5-1; size: NA; DNA: TGCGCCAGCAGCTTCGGGCAGGGCGGAGGCTACACCTTC; CDR3: CASSFGQGGGYTF
D: NA; J: TRBJ1-2; V: TRBV6-5; size: few; DNA: TGTGCCAGCAGTTACATACAGGGAGGGTATGGCTACACCTTC; CDR3: CASSYIQGGYGYTF
D: TRBD2; J: TRBJ2-5; V: TRBV6-5; size: few; DNA: TGTGCCAGCGGATCTAGCGGGGACGAGACCCAGTACTTC; CDR3: CASGSSGDETQYF
D: NA; J: TRBJ2-7; V: TRBV29-1; size: NA; DNA: TGCAGCGTTGAAGATCCGGCTGGGGACGAGCAGTACTTC; CDR3: CSVEDPAGDEQYF
D: NA; J: TRBJ2-4; V: TRBV2; size: few; DNA: TGTGCCAGCAGGGAGACAGAAGCCAAAAACATTCAGTACTTC; CDR3: CASRETEAKNIQYF
D: TRBD1; J: TRBJ2-7; V: TRBV29-1; size: few; DNA: TGCAGCGTTGAAGGGGGGGACAGGGGCTCCTACGAGCAGTACTTC; CDR3: CSVEGGDRGSYEQYF
D: NA; J: TRBJ2-2; V: TRBV7-2; size: NA; DNA: TGTGCCAGCAGCTTAGTAGTGGGAAGTTCGAACACCGGGGAGCTGTTTTTT; CDR3: CASSLVVGSSNTGELFF
D: TRBD1; J: TRBJ1-1; V: TRBV5-1; size: NA; DNA: TGCGCCAGCAGCTTGGGCGACAGGGGGAAAGCTTTCTTT; CDR3: CASSLGDRGKAFF
D: TRBD2; J: TRBJ2-7; V: TRBV7-9; size: few; DNA: TGTGCCAGCAGCGATGGACTAGTTTCCCACGAGCAGTACTTC; CDR3: CASSDGLVSHEQYF
D: TRBD2; J: TRBJ2-1; V: TRBV7-9; size: few; DNA: TGTGCCAGCAGCATGACTAGCGGGGGGGCCTCTGAGCAGTTCTTC; CDR3: CASSMTSGGASEQFF
D: TRBD1; J: TRBJ1-5; V: TRBV4-1; size: NA; DNA: TGCGCCAGCAGCCAAGACAGGGGGCTTGGTCAGCCCCAGCATTTT; CDR3: CASSQDRGLGQPQHF
D: TRBD1; J: TRBJ2-7; V: TRBV20-1; size: few; DNA: TGCAGTGGGGGACAGGGCTACGAGCAGTACTTC; CDR3: CSGGQGYEQYF
D: NA; J: TRBJ1-5; V: TRBV19; size: few; DNA: TGTGCCAGTAGGTATCTGCGACCTCATAGCAATCAGCCCCAGCATTTT; CDR3: CASRYLRPHSNQPQHF
D: NA; J: TRBJ2-5; V: TRBV6-5; size: NA; DNA: TGTGCCAGCAGTTACTCGGGTAAATGGATCCGGGAGACCCAGTACTTC; CDR3: CASSYSGKWIRETQYF
D: TRBD1; J: TRBJ1-2; V: TRBV13; size: NA; DNA: TGTGCCAGCAGCCCTCGGGACAGGGGAAGGGCTAACTATGGCTACACCTTC; CDR3: CASSPRDRGRANYGYTF
D: TRBD2; J: TRBJ2-1; V: TRBV9; size: few; DNA: TGTGCCAGCAGCGCGGGGGGGGACTCAAGCAGTGAGCAGTTCTTC; CDR3: CASSAGGDSSSEQFF
D: TRBD1; J: TRBJ1-1; V: TRBV4-1; size: NA; DNA: TGCGCCAGCAGCCACACGACAGGGCCTTACACTGAAGCTTTCTTT; CDR3: CASSHTTGPYTEAFF
D: TRBD1; J: TRBJ1-2; V: TRBV9; size: NA; DNA: TGTGCCAGCAGCCCAGGACAGGGGGTGTACGGCTACACCTTC; CDR3: CASSPGQGVYGYTF
D: NA; J: TRBJ2-5; V: TRBV15; size: NA; DNA: TGTGCCACCAGCAGGCGGAGGTTAGCGGCGGTTGAGACCCAGTACTTC; CDR3: CATSRRRLAAVETQYF
D: NA; J: TRBJ1-1; V: TRBV9; size: NA; DNA: TGTGCCAGCAGCGTAGCTCCGTCTGGAATGAACACTGAAGCTTTCTTT; CDR3: CASSVAPSGMNTEAFF
D: TRBD1; J: TRBJ2-7; V: TRBV5-1; size: many; DNA: TGCGCCAGCAGCTCGGGACAGGGATCCTACGAGCAGTACTTC; CDR3: CASSSGQGSYEQYF